The rows below give T cell receptor beta chains drawn from one sample of a study of beta chain features in type 1 diabetes. Libraries were prepared by immunoSEQ multiplex PCR; TCRdb keeps only in-frame clonotypes and omits some of them. The sample consists of approximately 41,000 clones, around 63% of them appearing once. The sample comprised Tregs from blood. These receptors came from a man aged 25-45 years with type 1 diabetes. Some clones in this sample may be carry-over from other donors' samples. Each CDR3 is given with its conserved first and last residue. D genes are given only for firm matches. The size field is filled for only some rows; it gives once, few, many or a size class.

cdr3_length d_call j_call v_call clone_size cdr3_aa cdr3_nt
15 . TRBJ1-4 TRBV11-2 few CASSSWGRSGEKLFF TGTGCCAGCTCCTCTTGGGGGCGGAGTGGAGAAAAACTGTTTTTT
14 . TRBJ1-3 TRBV14 . CASSRRFPGNTIYF TGTGCCAGCAGCCGCAGGTTCCCTGGAAACACCATATATTTT
14 TRBD1 TRBJ1-2 TRBV6-5 few CASSTGTANYGYTF TGTGCCAGCAGTACAGGGACAGCTAACTATGGCTACACCTTC
16 TRBD1 TRBJ2-3 TRBV28 . CASSLPGQGAGGTQYF TGTGCCAGCAGCCTCCCGGGACAGGGGGCGGGAGGTACGCAGTATTTT
13 TRBD1 TRBJ2-5 TRBV5-4 . CASSRDREETQYF TGTGCCAGCAGCCGGGACAGGGAAGAGACCCAGTACTTC
14 TRBD1 TRBJ2-5 TRBV5-6 few CASSQTGARETQYF TGTGCCAGCAGCCAGACAGGGGCTCGAGAGACCCAGTACTTC
14 . TRBJ2-1 TRBV5-1 . CASSLGSSYNEQFF TGCGCCAGCAGCTTGGGTAGCTCCTACAATGAGCAGTTCTTC
15 TRBD2 TRBJ2-2 TRBV4-2 . CASSHLAGGPGELFF TGTGCCAGCAGCCACCTAGCGGGAGGGCCCGGGGAGCTGTTTTTT
13 . TRBJ1-4 TRBV10-3 few CAISELEGGELFF TGTGCCATCAGTGAGTTGGAAGGAGGAGAACTGTTTTTT
15 . TRBJ1-2 TRBV7-9 once CASSNGPPSGYGYTF TGTGCCAGCAGCAACGGACCTCCGAGCGGCTATGGCTACACCTTC
14 . TRBJ1-6 TRBV7-2 once CASSLGLRGSPLHF TGTGCCAGCAGCCTCGGGCTCAGGGGTTCACCCCTCCACTTT
15 TRBD2 TRBJ2-7 TRBV7-4 few CASSRGSGDSYEQYF TGTGCCAGCTCCCGAGGTAGCGGGGACTCCTACGAGCAGTACTTC
16 TRBD2 TRBJ2-1 TRBV25-1 . CASSEYNGGARNEQFF TGTGCCAGCAGTGAATACAACGGGGGGGCCCGGAATGAGCAGTTCTTC
17 TRBD2 TRBJ2-1 TRBV10-3 . CAIRGQGSGGQYNEQFF TGTGCCATCAGGGGGCAAGGAAGCGGGGGGCAATACAATGAGCAGTTCTTC
14 . TRBJ1-5 TRBV7-8 . CASGGSNPNQPQHF TGTGCAAGCGGGGGGTCCAACCCCAATCAGCCCCAGCATTTT
16 TRBD2 TRBJ2-5 TRBV5-5 . CASSLAGGRGYQTQYF TGTGCCAGCAGCTTGGCGGGGGGGCGGGGTTATCAGACCCAGTACTTC
13 TRBD1 TRBJ1-5 TRBV2 . CASGQGADQPQHF TGTGCCAGCGGACAGGGGGCTGATCAGCCCCAGCATTTT
14 . TRBJ1-1 TRBV9 . CASSVFPGGTEAFF TGTGCCAGCAGCGTATTTCCGGGAGGCACTGAAGCTTTCTTT
17 TRBD1 TRBJ1-6 TRBV5-1 . CASSWGTGSSYNSPLHF TGCGCCAGCAGCTGGGGGACAGGCAGCTCCTATAATTCACCCCTCCACTTT
13 . TRBJ1-5 TRBV6-6 . CASSSGYGQPQHF TGTGCCAGCAGCTCGGGGTACGGTCAGCCCCAGCATTTT
13 . TRBJ1-5 TRBV7-9 . CASSLSQNQPQHF TGTGCCAGCAGCTTATCCCAGAATCAGCCCCAGCATTTT
16 . TRBJ2-7 TRBV7-9 . CASSLTLRVAGGEQYF TGTGCCAGCAGCCTCACCCTGCGGGTAGCCGGGGGCGAGCAGTACTTC
17 TRBD2 TRBJ2-7 TRBV10-3 . CAISEPGLAGRSYEQYF TGTGCCATCAGTGAACCCGGACTAGCGGGGCGCTCCTACGAGCAGTACTTC
17 TRBD2 TRBJ2-3 TRBV2 . CASMNFRTSGNTDTQYF TGTGCCAGCATGAACTTTAGGACTAGCGGAAACACAGATACGCAGTATTTT
16 . TRBJ2-3 TRBV5-1 . CASSLEGTGRTDTQYF TGCGCCAGCAGCTTGGAAGGGACTGGGCGCACAGATACGCAGTATTTT
15 . TRBJ1-1 TRBV5-5 . CASSFREGMNTEAFF TGTGCCAGCAGCTTTAGGGAGGGGATGAACACTGAAGCTTTCTTT
13 . TRBJ2-5 TRBV10-3 . CAISESTRETQYF TGTGCCATCAGTGAGTCCACGAGAGAGACCCAGTACTTC
15 . TRBJ2-3 TRBV7-9 . CASSTAGTSTDTQYF TGTGCCAGCAGCACAGCCGGGACTAGCACAGATACGCAGTATTTT
16 TRBD1 TRBJ1-1 TRBV27 . CASSLGGTGSRTEAFF TGTGCCAGCAGTTTAGGAGGGACAGGATCGCGTACTGAAGCTTTCTTT
16 TRBD1 TRBJ1-6 TRBV14 . CASSGSGTGFISPLHF TGTGCCAGCAGCGGATCCGGGACAGGGTTTATTTCACCCCTCCACTTT
14 . TRBJ2-3 TRBV6-1 . CASSALVPTDTQYF TGTGCCAGCAGCGCCCTAGTTCCAACAGATACGCAGTATTTT
15 TRBD1 TRBJ1-6 TRBV9 . CASSARGTGSSPLHF TGTGCCAGCAGCGCCAGGGGGACAGGGTCCTCACCCCTCCACTTT
13 . TRBJ2-1 TRBV5-1 . CASSGGTYNEQFF TGCGCCAGCAGCGGCGGGACTTACAATGAGCAGTTCTTC
14 . TRBJ2-2 TRBV7-2 . CASSSQGNTGELFF TGTGCCAGCAGCTCACAGGGAAACACCGGGGAGCTGTTTTTT
16 TRBD1 TRBJ2-1 TRBV10-3 few CAISHPRDRVKDEQFF TGTGCCATCAGCCACCCCCGGGACAGGGTGAAGGATGAGCAGTTCTTC
13 . TRBJ1-1 TRBV28 few CASSDTMNTEAFF TGTGCCAGCAGCGACACCATGAACACTGAAGCTTTCTTT
11 . TRBJ1-1 TRBV19 . CASFSGTEAFF TGTGCCAGTTTTTCAGGAACTGAAGCTTTCTTT
13 . TRBJ2-1 TRBV29-1 once CSVRKLGAHEQFF TGCAGCGTCCGTAAGCTAGGGGCCCATGAGCAGTTCTTC
14 . TRBJ1-1 TRBV6-5 . CASSYTQGHTEAFF TGTGCCAGCAGTTACACACAGGGTCACACTGAAGCTTTCTTT
16 TRBD2 TRBJ2-3 TRBV4-2 once CASSQMTSGGPGSQYF TGTGCCAGCAGCCAAATGACTAGCGGGGGGCCAGGATCGCAGTATTTT